The 17 T cell receptor beta chains reported below all come from one sample, sequenced in a study of T cell responses to AZD1222 COVID-19 vaccine. TCRdb's table, derived via immunoSEQ multiplex PCR, lists solely in-frame clones and lacks some. The top ten hold around 3.8% of the sample, which has 140,000 to 150,000 clones, roughly nine tenths seen once. Sequenced material: peripheral blood, taken 28 days after the second AZD1222 dose. The receptor source for this set is an adult who received the AZD1222 COVID-19 vaccine.

This chain links TRBV7-9 with TRBJ2-7; D may correspond to TRBD1 or TRBD2 (6 bases each). The length of the CDR3 is 14 residues. The V gene lost 6 bases and the J gene lost 2 bases, with 14 bases spanning the gap. The germline gives CDR1 SEHNR, CDR2 FQNEAQ (reference sequence). The CDR3 DNA reads TGTGCCAGCAGTCGGGGGCAGGGAGCCTACGAGCAGTACTTC. As protein: CASSRGQGAYEQYF.

This clone was detected once. The chain couples TRBV19 to TRBJ1-5; a possible D gene is TRBD1 (6 bases). Germline assignment: CDR1 LNHDA and CDR2 SQIVND (reference sequence). V lost 5 bases and J 1 base, leaving 9 bases between the germline ends. CDR3 size: 14 residues. The CDR3 bases are TGTGCCAGTAGTCCTCAGGGGAGCAATCAGCCCCAGCATTTT. Translated: CASSPQGSNQPQHF.

V is TRBV12-5 and J is TRBJ1-6, with 8 bases fitting TRBD1. CDR1 is LGHNT and CDR2 is FRNRAP in the germline V gene. CDR3 length: 15 residues. After removal of 5 bases from V and 7 bases from J, the junction contained 7 bases not matched to a gene. CDR3 loop: CASGIMTGENSPLHF. CDR3 sequence (DNA): TGTGCTAGTGGTATCATGACAGGGGAAAATTCACCCCTCCACTTT. The variable domain in full, with the rest retrieved from reference TRBV12-5 and TRBJ1-6, is DARVTQTPRHKVTEMGQEVTMRCQPILGHNTVFWYRQTMMQGLELLAYFRNRAPLDDSGMPKDRFSAEMPDATLATLKIQPSEPRDSAVYFCASGIMTGENSPLHFGNGTRLTVT.

The chain couples TRBV12-3 or TRBV12-4 to TRBJ1-2, with TRBD1 as a possible D gene (6 bases). This CDR3 comprises 13 residues. Trimming took 6 bases from V and 4 from J, leaving 12 bases between them. CDR3 in DNA: TGTGCCAGCAGGACGAGAGGGGGCTATGGCTACACCTTC. It encodes CASRTRGGYGYTF.

The rearrangement links TRBV15 to TRBJ1-4; tentatively, D is TRBD1 (6 bases). The germline V and J ends were trimmed by 3 bases and 8 bases, with 31 bases remaining between them. This CDR3 has 20 residues. The germline gives CDR1 LNHNV, CDR2 YYDKDF (reference sequence). The CDR3, as DNA: TGTGCCACCAGCAGGAGAGTGATCGTAGGGGGGCGCGGATCAGGCGAAAAACTGTTTTTT. It encodes CATSRRVIVGGRGSGEKLFF.

This clone occurred once. V and J are TRBV24-1 and TRBJ1-1, with 7 positions matching TRBD1. The CDR3 extends over 14 amino acids. V gave up 6 bases and J gave up 11 bases; unmatched junction bases: 14. Germline CDR1 is KGHDR and CDR2 is SFDVKD. CDR3 DNA: TGTGCCACCAGTCCGGGGAGGGGGCCGGATCGGGCTTTCTTT. Residues: CATSPGRGPDRAFF.

The rearrangement joins TRBV29-1 to TRBJ2-5, with D possibly TRBD1 on 6 matching bases. Trimming removed 6 bases from V and 4 bases from J, with 24 bases in between. The CDR3 runs to 16 residues. CDR1 is SQVTM and CDR2 is ANQGSEA in the germline V gene. CDR3 bases: TGCAGCGTCGCCTTGGGGGCAGGGGTGGGTCGAGAGACCCAGTACTTC. Its translation is CSVALGAGVGRETQYF.

This chain joins TRBV12-3 or TRBV12-4 and TRBJ2-2; D remains ambiguous. The CDR3 length is 13 residues. The V end lost 5 bases, the J end lost 5 bases, and 9 bases lay between the germline ends. CDR3 DNA: TGTGCCAGCAGTCTCACTCAGACCGGGGAGCTGTTTTTT. This gives the protein CASSLTQTGELFF.

This chain joins TRBV19 and TRBJ2-1; D is perhaps TRBD1 (6 bases). V lost 4 bases and J 9 bases, leaving 19 bases between the germline ends. The CDR3 is made up of 15 amino acids. CDR1 LNHDA and CDR2 SQIVND come from the germline V gene (reference sequence). The CDR3 protein is CASSTPTGRQGEQFF. CDR3 coding DNA: TGTGCCAGTAGTACTCCGACAGGTCGCCAGGGTGAGCAGTTCTTC.

J is TRBJ2-3 and V is TRBV6-6; 13 bases align to TRBD2. This CDR3 contains 21 residues. Germline loops: CDR1 MNHNY, CDR2 SVGAGI (reference sequence). V gave up 8 bases and J gave up 1 base; unmatched junction bases: 21. The CDR3: CASGLAVGGLGTSGGTDTQYF. The CDR3 region has the DNA TGTGCCAGCGGTCTCGCCGTGGGGGGCTTAGGGACTAGCGGGGGCACAGATACGCAGTATTTT.

The chain has TRBV18 and TRBJ1-4; D is ambiguous. Germline V gene sequence: CDR1 KGHSH, CDR2 LQKENI. This CDR3 has 17 amino acids. V was shortened by 5 bases and J by 0 bases, with 16 bases between the two germline ends. In nucleotides, the CDR3 is TGTGCCAGCTCATCCATGGGTTCGGGAACAACTAATGAAAAACTGTTTTTT. Amino acids: CASSSMGSGTTNEKLFF.

This clone appeared once. The chain employs TRBV5-3 and TRBJ1-5; the D is unclear. TRBV5-3 is an open reading frame, and its role is uncertain. Trimming removed 2 bases from V and 4 bases from J, with 16 bases in between. CDR3 length equals 16 residues. CDR3 sequence (DNA): TGTGCCAGAAGCTTATTTCGGAGGGTGTTGAATCAGCCCCAGCATTTT. Its translation: CARSLFRRVLNQPQHF.

The chain combines TRBV11-1 with TRBJ1-2; the D gene is possibly TRBD1 (6 bases). There are 14 residues in the CDR3. CDR1 is SGHAT and CDR2 is FQDESV in the germline V gene (reference sequence). V dropped 5 bases and J dropped 6 bases, with 16 bases sitting between them. The CDR3 reads CASSAQQGMHGYTF. The DNA for the CDR3 is TGTGCCAGCAGCGCCCAGCAGGGGATGCATGGCTACACCTTC. Full variable domain (missing parts from reference TRBV11-1 and TRBJ1-2): EAEVAQSPRYKITEKSQAVAFWCDPISGHATLYWYRQILGQGPELLVQFQDESVVDDSQLPKDRFSAERLKGVDSTLKIQPAELGDSAMYLCASSAQQGMHGYTFGSGTRLTVV.

The chain combines TRBV5-5 with TRBJ1-2; D possibly corresponds to TRBD1 (6 bases). Germline V gives CDR1 SGHKS, CDR2 YYEKEE (reference sequence). CDR3 length: 12 residues. V lost 2 bases, J lost 6 bases, and 8 bases lay in between. CDR3 sequence: CASSFGGHGYTF. DNA for the CDR3: TGTGCCAGCAGCTTCGGGGGCCATGGCTACACCTTC.

The chain recombines TRBV10-3 with TRBJ1-1; 11 bases are a match to TRBD1. This CDR3 comprises 14 residues. The junction had 6 bases not matched to a gene; V was cut back by 4 bases and J by 8 bases. Germline-derived CDR1 and CDR2 are ENHRY and SYGVKD. CDR3 DNA: TGTGCCATCAGTGGCCGGGACAGGGGGTCGGAAGCTTTCTTT. Protein product: CAISGRDRGSEAFF.

The chain has TRBV30 and TRBJ2-3, with D unclear. The length of the CDR3 is 13 residues. Trimming left V 1 base short and J 1 base short, with 6 bases between. The germline CDR1 and CDR2 sequences are GTSNPN and SVGIG (reference sequence). CDR3 sequence: CAWSGQGTDTQYF. CDR3 coding DNA: TGTGCCTGGAGTGGCCAAGGCACAGATACGCAGTATTTT.

The chain has TRBV3-1 (or the pseudogene TRBV3-2) and TRBJ2-3, with 9 nucleotides matching TRBD2. V was clipped by 5 bases and J by 6 bases; unmatched bases: 9. The CDR3 totals 15 residues. CDR1 LGHDT and CDR2 YNNKEL come from the germline V gene (reference sequence). The CDR3 DNA sequence: TGTGCCAGCAGCGCGGGACTAGCAGTTTGGGATACGCAGTATTTT. It is translated as CASSAGLAVWDTQYF.